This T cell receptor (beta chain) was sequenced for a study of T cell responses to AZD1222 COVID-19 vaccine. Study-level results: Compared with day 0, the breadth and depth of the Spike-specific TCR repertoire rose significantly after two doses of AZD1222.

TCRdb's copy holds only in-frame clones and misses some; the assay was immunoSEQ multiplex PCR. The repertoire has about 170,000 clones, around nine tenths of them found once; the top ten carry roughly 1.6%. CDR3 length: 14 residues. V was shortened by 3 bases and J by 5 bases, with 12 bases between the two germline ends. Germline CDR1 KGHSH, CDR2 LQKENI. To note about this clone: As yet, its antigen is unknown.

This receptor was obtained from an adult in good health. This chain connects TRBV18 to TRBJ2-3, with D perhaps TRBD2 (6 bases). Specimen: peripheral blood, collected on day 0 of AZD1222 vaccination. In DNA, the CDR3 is TGTGCCAGCTCACCGACTCAGGGAGGAGATACGCAGTATTTT. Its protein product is CASSPTQGGDTQYF.